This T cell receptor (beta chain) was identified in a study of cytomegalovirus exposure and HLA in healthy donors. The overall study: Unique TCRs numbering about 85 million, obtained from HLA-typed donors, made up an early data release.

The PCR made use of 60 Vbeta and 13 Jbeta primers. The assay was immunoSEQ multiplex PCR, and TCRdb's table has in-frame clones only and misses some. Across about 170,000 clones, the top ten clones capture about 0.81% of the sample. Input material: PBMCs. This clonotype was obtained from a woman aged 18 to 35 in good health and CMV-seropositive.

In DNA, the CDR3 is TGTGCCAGCAGCCCTCTGCAAGAGACCCAGTACTTC. It is translated as CASSPLQETQYF. V and J are TRBV11-3 and TRBJ2-5; D not certain. This CDR3 spans 12 amino acids. Germline V CDR1 and CDR2: SGHNT, YENEEA. V lost 5 bases and J lost 2, with 6 bases in between.